This T cell receptor beta chain is drawn from a study of cytomegalovirus exposure and HLA in healthy donors. This clone was counted between two and nine times. Both 60 Vbeta primers and 13 Jbeta primers went into the PCR. The protocol was immunoSEQ multiplex PCR, while the TCRdb copy is restricted to in-frame clones and leaves out a portion. Of about 120,000 clones in the sample, approximately 81% were seen once. The CDR3 loop spans 14 amino acids. CDR1 is MNHEY and CDR2 is SVGAGI in the germline V gene. V was cut by 7 bases and J by 0 bases, with 12 bases left in between. The gene calls are TRBV6-5 and TRBJ1-1; tentative D call: TRBD1 (6 bases). The sequenced sample was PBMCs. The clonotype was recovered from a woman aged 40 to 49 in good health and CMV-seronegative. The CDR3 protein is CASNFGQLNTEAFF. The CDR3 DNA reads TGTGCCAGCAATTTCGGACAGTTGAACACTGAAGCTTTCTTT.